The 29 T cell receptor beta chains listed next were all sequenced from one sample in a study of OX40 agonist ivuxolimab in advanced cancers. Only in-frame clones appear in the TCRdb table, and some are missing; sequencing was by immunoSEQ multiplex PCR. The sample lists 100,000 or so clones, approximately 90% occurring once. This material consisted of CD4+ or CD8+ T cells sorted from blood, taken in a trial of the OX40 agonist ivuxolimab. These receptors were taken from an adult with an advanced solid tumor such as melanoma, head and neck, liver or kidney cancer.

CDR3 sequence reads: CASTRDTGELFF. CDR3 coding DNA: TGTGCCAGCACCAGGGACACCGGGGAGCTGTTTTTT. The V call is TRBV4-2, the J call TRBJ2-2, with D tentatively TRBD1 (5 bases). Germline loops: CDR1 LGHNA, CDR2 YNFKEQ. CDR3 length: 12 amino acids. Trimming took off 7 bases at V and 3 bases at J, with 6 bases between the two ends.

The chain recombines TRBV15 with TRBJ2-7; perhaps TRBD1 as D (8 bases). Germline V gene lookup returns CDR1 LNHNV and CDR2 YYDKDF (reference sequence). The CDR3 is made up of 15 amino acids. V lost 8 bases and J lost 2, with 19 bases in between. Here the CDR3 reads CATRPDREGPYEQYF. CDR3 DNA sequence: TGTGCCACCCGGCCGGACAGGGAGGGACCCTACGAGCAGTACTTC.

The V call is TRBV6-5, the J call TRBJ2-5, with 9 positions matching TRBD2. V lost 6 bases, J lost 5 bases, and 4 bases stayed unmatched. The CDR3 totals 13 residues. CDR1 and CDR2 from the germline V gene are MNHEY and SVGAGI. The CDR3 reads CASRIAGEETQYF. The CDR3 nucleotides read TGTGCCAGCAGGATAGCGGGAGAGGAGACCCAGTACTTC.

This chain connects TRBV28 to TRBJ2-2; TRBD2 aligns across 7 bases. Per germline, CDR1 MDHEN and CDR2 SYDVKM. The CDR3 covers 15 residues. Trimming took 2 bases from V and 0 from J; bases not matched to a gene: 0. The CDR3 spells CASSLLAANTGELFF. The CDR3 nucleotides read TGTGCCAGCAGTTTACTAGCGGCGAACACCGGGGAGCTGTTTTTT.

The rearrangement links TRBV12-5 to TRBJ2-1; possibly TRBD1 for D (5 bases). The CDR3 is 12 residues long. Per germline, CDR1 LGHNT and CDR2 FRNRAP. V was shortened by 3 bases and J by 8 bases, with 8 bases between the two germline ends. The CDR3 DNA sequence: TGTGCTAGTGGTTTTGGGGCATATGAGCAGTTCTTC. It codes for CASGFGAYEQFF.

The CDR3 sequence is CASSRTSGAYNEQFF. CDR3 nucleotides: TGTGCCAGCAGCCGGACTAGCGGGGCCTACAATGAGCAGTTCTTC. V usage is TRBV28 and J usage is TRBJ2-1; 12 nucleotides align to TRBD2. This CDR3 has 15 residues. Unmatched junction bases numbered 2, after V lost 6 bases and J lost 2 bases. The germline V gene has CDR1 MDHEN and CDR2 SYDVKM.

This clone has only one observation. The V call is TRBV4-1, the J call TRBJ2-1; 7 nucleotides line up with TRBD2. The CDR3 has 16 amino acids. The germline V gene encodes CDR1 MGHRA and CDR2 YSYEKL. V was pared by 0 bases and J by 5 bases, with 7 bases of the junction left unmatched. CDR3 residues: CASSQEAGRRNNEQFF. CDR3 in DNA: TGCGCCAGCAGCCAAGAAGCGGGACGCCGAAACAATGAGCAGTTCTTC.

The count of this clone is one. The CDR3 sequence: CASSQAPADEKLFF. DNA of the CDR3: TGTGCCAGCAGCCAAGCCCCGGCTGATGAAAAACTGTTTTTT. The chain carries TRBV4-2 and TRBJ1-4, with D unresolved. Germline V CDR1 and CDR2: LGHNA, YNFKEQ. The CDR3 runs to 14 residues. Trimming took 1 base from V and 6 from J, leaving 9 bases between them.

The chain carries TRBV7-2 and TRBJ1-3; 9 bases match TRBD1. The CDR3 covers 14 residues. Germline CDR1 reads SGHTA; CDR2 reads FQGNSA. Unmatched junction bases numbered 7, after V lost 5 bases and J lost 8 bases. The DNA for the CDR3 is TGTGCCAGCAGCCAAGTGGGACAGGGTGACACCATATATTTT. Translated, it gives CASSQVGQGDTIYF.

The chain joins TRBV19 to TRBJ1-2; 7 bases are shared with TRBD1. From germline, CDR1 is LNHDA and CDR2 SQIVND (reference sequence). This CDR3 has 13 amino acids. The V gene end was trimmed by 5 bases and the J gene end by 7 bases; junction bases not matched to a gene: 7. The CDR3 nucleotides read TGTGCCAGTAGTCTGAGACAGGGTACTGGCTACACCTTC. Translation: CASSLRQGTGYTF. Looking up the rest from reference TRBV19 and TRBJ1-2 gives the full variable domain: DGGITQSPKYLFRKEGQNVTLSCEQNLNHDAMYWYRQDPGQGLRLIYYSQIVNDFQKGDIAEGYSVSREKKESFPLTVTSAQKNPTAFYLCASSLRQGTGYTFGSGTRLTVV.

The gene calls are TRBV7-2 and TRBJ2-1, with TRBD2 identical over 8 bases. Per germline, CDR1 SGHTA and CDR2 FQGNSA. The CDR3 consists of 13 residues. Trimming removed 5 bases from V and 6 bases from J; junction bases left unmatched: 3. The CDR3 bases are TGTGCCAGCAGCCATAGCGGGATCAATGAGCAGTTCTTC. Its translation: CASSHSGINEQFF. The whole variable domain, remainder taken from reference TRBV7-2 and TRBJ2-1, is GAGVSQSPSNKVTEKGKDVELRCDPISGHTALYWYRQSLGQGLEFLIYFQGNSAPDKSGLPSDRFSAERTGGSVSTLTIQRTQQEDSAVYLCASSHSGINEQFFGPGTRLTVL.

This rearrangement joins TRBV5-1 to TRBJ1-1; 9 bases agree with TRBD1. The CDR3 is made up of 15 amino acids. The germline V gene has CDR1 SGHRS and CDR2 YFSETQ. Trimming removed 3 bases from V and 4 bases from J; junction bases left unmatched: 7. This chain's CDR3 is CASSSAGTGTTEAFF. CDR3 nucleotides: TGCGCCAGCAGCTCAGCTGGGACAGGGACCACTGAAGCTTTCTTT.

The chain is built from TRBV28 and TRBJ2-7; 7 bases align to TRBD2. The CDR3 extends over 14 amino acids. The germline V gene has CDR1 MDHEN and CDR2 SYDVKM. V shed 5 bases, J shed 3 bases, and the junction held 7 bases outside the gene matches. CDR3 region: CASSASGTGYEQYF. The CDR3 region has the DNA TGTGCCAGCAGTGCAAGCGGGACTGGCTACGAGCAGTACTTC.

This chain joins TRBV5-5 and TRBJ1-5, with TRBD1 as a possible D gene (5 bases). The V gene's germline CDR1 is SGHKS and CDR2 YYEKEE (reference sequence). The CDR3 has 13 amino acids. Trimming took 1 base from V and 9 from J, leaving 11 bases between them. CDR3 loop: CASSLFPGRPQHF. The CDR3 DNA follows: TGTGCCAGCAGCTTGTTCCCAGGGCGGCCCCAGCATTTT.

The CDR3 DNA reads as TGCGCCAGCAGCCAAGGACTAGGTCCCACAGATACGCAGTATTTT. This codes for CASSQGLGPTDTQYF. The genes are TRBV4-3 and TRBJ2-3; tentatively, D is TRBD2 (6 bases). The germline gives CDR1 LGHNA, CDR2 YSLEER. The CDR3 runs to 15 residues. Trimming removed 1 base from V and 2 bases from J, with 10 bases in between.

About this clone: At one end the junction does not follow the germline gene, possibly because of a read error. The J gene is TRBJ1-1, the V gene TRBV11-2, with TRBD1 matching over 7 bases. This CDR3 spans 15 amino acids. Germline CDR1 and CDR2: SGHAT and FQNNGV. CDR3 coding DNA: TGTGCCAGCAGCGTAGAGGGGGCGCTAACCACTGAAGCTTTCTTT. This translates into CASSVEGALTTEAFF.

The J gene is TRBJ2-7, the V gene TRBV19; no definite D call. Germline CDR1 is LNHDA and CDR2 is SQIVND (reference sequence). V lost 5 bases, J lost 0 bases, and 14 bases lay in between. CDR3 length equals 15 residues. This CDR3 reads CASSPGVGVSYEQYF. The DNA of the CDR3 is TGTGCCAGTAGTCCAGGAGTTGGGGTCTCCTACGAGCAGTACTTC.

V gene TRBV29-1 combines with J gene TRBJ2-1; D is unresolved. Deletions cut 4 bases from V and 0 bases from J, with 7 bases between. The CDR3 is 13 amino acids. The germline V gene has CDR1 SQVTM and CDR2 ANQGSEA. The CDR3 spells CSVGVSSYNEQFF. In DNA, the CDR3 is TGCAGCGTTGGAGTCAGCTCCTACAATGAGCAGTTCTTC.

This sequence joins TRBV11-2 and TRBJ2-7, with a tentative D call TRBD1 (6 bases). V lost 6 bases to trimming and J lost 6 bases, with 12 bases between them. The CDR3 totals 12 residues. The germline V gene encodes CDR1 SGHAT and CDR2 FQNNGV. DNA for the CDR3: TGTGCCAGCAGTACAGGGTACTCCGAGCAGTACTTC. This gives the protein CASSTGYSEQYF. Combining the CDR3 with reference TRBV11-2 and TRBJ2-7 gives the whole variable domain EAGVAQSPRYKIIEKRQSVAFWCNPISGHATLYWYQQILGQGPKLLIQFQNNGVVDDSQLPKDRFSAERLKGVDSTLKIQPAKLEDSAVYLCASSTGYSEQYFGPGTRLTVT.

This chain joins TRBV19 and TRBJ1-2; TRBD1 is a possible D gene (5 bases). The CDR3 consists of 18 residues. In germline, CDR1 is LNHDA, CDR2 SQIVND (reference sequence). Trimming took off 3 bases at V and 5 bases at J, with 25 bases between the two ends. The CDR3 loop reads CASSMGRPTESIRYGYTF. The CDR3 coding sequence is TGTGCCAGTAGTATGGGACGTCCGACAGAGAGCATCCGATATGGCTACACCTTC.

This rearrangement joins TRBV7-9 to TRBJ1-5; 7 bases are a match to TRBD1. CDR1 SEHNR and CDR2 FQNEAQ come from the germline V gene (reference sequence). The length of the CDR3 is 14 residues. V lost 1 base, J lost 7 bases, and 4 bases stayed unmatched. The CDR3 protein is CASSLGSGGQPQHF. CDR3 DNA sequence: TGTGCCAGCAGCTTAGGGTCAGGGGGACAGCCCCAGCATTTT.

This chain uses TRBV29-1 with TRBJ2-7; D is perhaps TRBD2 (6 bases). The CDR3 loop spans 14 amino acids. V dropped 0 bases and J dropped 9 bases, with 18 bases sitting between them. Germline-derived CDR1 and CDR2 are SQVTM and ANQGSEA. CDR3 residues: CSVEDPRRERGQYF. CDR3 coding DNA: TGCAGCGTTGAAGACCCCCGGCGGGAAAGGGGGCAGTACTTC.

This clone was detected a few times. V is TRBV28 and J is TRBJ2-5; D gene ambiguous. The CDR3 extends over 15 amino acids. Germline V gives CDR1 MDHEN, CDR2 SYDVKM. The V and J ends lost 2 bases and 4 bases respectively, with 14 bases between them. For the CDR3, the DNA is TGTGCCAGCAGTTTAGGGGAAGGGATCTCAGAGACCCAGTACTTC. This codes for CASSLGEGISETQYF.

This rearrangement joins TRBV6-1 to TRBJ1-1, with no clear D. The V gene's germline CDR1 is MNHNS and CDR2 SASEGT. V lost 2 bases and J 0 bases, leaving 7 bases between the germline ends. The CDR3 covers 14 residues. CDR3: CASSEQPMNTEAFF. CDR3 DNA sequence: TGTGCCAGCAGTGAACAACCCATGAACACTGAAGCTTTCTTT.

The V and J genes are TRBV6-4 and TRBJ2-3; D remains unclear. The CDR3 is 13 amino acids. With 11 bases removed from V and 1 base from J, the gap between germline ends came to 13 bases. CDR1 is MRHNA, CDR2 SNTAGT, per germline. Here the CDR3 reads CASSMFGTDTQYF. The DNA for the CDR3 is TGTGCCTCAAGTATGTTCGGCACAGATACGCAGTATTTT.

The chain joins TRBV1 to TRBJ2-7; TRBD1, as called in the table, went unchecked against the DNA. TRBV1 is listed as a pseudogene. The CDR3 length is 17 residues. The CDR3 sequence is CTSSQEPRGQGAGEQYF. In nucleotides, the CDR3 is TGCACCAGCAGCCAAGAGCCACGGGGACAGGGGGCCGGCGAGCAGTACTTC.

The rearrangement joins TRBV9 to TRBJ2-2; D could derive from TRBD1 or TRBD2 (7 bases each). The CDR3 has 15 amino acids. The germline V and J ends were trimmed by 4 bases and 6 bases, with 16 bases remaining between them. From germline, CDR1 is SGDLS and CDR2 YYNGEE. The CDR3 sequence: CASSPRQGGAGELFF. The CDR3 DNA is TGTGCCAGCAGCCCCCGGCAGGGGGGGGCCGGGGAGCTGTTTTTT.

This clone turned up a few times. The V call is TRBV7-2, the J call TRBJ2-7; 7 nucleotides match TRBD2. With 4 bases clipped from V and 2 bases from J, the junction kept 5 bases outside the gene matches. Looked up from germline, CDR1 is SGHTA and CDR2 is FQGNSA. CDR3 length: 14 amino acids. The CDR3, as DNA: TGTGCCAGCAGCTCCTCTAGCGGACCCTACGAGCAGTACTTC. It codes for CASSSSSGPYEQYF.

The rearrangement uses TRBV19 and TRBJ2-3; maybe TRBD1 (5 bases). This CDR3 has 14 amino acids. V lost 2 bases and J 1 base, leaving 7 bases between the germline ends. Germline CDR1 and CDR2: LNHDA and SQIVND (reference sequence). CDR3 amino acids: CASSIQGGTDTQYF. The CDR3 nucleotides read TGTGCCAGTAGTATACAAGGGGGCACAGATACGCAGTATTTT.